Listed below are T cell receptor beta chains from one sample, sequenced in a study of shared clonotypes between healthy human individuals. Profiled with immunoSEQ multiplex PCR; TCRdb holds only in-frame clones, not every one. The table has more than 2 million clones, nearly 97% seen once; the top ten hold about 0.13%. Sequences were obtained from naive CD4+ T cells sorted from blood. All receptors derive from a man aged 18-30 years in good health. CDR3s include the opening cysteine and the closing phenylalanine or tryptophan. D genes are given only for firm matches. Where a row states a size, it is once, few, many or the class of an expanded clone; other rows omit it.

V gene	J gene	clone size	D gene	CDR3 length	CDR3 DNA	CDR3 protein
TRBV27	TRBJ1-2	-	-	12	TGTGCCAGCAGCAATAGGGGGGGCGGCTACACCTTC	CASSNRGGGYTF
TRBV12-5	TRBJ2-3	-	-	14	TGTGCTAGTGGTCCCCGGACGGGGGCAGATACGCAGTATTTT	CASGPRTGADTQYF
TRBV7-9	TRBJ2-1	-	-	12	TGTGCCAGCAGCTTGGCCCGAGATGAGCAGTTCTTC	CASSLARDEQFF
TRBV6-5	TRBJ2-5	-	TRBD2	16	TGTGCCAGCAGTTACTCTAGCGGGAGTTATCAAGAGACCCAGTACTTC	CASSYSSGSYQETQYF
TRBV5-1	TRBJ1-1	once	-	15	TGCGCCAGCAGCTTGACCAGTCTGGAGAACACTGAAGCTTTCTTT	CASSLTSLENTEAFF
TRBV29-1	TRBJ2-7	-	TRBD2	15	TGCAGCGCCAGACTAGCGGGAGTGGCCACAATCGAGCAGTACTTC	CSARLAGVATIEQYF
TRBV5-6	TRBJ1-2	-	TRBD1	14	TGTGCCAGCAGCTTGGAGGGGGCCTACTATGGCTACACCTTC	CASSLEGAYYGYTF
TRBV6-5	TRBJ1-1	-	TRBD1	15	TGTGCCAGCAGTCCGATCAGGGGGCTCGGCACTGAAGCTTTCTTT	CASSPIRGLGTEAFF
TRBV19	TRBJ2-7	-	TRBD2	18	TGTGCCAGTAGTACATCAATTTCGGGACTAGCGGGAGATAGCGAGCAGTACTTC	CASSTSISGLAGDSEQYF
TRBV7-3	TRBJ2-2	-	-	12	TGTGCCAGCAGCCCGCGCACCGGGGAGCTGTTTTTT	CASSPRTGELFF
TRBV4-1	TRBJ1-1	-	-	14	TGCGCCAGCAGCCAATTCGAGATGAACACTGAAGCTTTCTTT	CASSQFEMNTEAFF
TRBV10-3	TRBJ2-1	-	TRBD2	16	TGTGCCATCAGTCGACTAGCGGGGGGGCCATACAATGAGCAGTTCTTC	CAISRLAGGPYNEQFF
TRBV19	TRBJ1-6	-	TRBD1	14	TGTGCCAGTGGGACAGGGGGCATCGGTTCACCCCTCCACTTT	CASGTGGIGSPLHF